Listed below are T cell receptor beta chains from one sample, sequenced in a study of blood T cells in healthy people across ages. TCRdb itself ran the 5' RACE reads through MiXCR, one entry per CDR3 protein. The table has about 1.4 million distinct CDR3 sequences, approximately 59% seen once; the top ten hold 6.5% to 8.5%. The sequenced sample consisted of blood. Receptor source: a man between 18 and 35 years old in good health. CDR3s include the opening cysteine and the closing phenylalanine or tryptophan. D genes are given only for firm matches. The size of a clone is reported for some rows only, either as once, few or many, or as a class for expanded clones.

CDR3aa	CDR3nt	abundance	v_gene	j_gene	d_gene
CSARRIGLYNEQFF	TGCAGTGCTAGAAGGATAGGGCTATACAATGAGCAGTTCTTC	.	TRBV20-1	TRBJ2-1	.
CSVETGWASTDTQYF	TGCAGCGTAGAAACAGGGTGGGCTAGCACAGATACGCAGTATTTT	few	TRBV29-1	TRBJ2-3	.
CASSRGTADTEAFF	TGTGCCAGCAGTCGCGGGACAGCTGACACTGAAGCTTTCTTT	.	TRBV12-3/TRBV12-4	TRBJ1-1	TRBD1
CASSVTSGGFTDTQYF	TGTGCCAGCAGCGTAACTAGCGGGGGTTTCACAGATACGCAGTATTTT	.	TRBV9	TRBJ2-3	TRBD2
CASSLSGTGNTEAFF	TGTGCCAGCAGTTTATCGGGGACAGGGAACACTGAAGCTTTCTTT	.	TRBV4-1	TRBJ1-1	TRBD1
CASSLAPGVVWGYNEQFF	TGCGCCAGCAGCTTGGCCCCGGGTGTGGTATGGGGATACAATGAGCAGTTCTTC	.	TRBV5-1	TRBJ2-1	.
CALIFGFGNTIYF	TGTGCCCTAATTTTCGGATTCGGAAACACCATATATTTT	.	TRBV30	TRBJ1-3	.
CASITGDRGSYTQYF	TGTGCCAGCATTACGGGGGACAGGGGTTCGTATACGCAGTATTTT	.	TRBV12-3/TRBV12-4	TRBJ2-3	TRBD1
CASSQWTSGGTAETQYF	TGCGCCAGCAGCCAGTGGACTAGCGGGGGGACGGCAGAGACCCAGTACTTC	.	TRBV4-3	TRBJ2-5	TRBD2
CSARMGDREGGYTF	TGCAGTGCTAGAATGGGCGACAGGGAGGGTGGCTACACCTTC	.	TRBV20-1	TRBJ1-2	TRBD1
CSAGPGTGRPDTRYF	TGCAGTGCTGGGCCTGGGACAGGGAGGCCAGATACGCGGTATTTT	.	TRBV20-1	TRBJ2-3	TRBD1
CASSLRSSAQHF	TGTGCCAGCAGCCTCCGTAGTTCGGCCCAGCATTTT	.	TRBV12-3/TRBV12-4	TRBJ1-5	.
CASSWLTSGRGEQYF	TGTGCCAGCAGTTGGTTGACTAGCGGTAGGGGGGAGCAGTACTTC	.	TRBV27	TRBJ2-5	TRBD2
CSVVSHEQFF	TGCAGCGTGGTCTCCCATGAGCAGTTCTTC	.	TRBV29-1	TRBJ2-1	.
CASSVGGLIYEQYF	TGTGCCAGCAGCGTCGGGGGATTGATCTACGAGCAGTACTTC	.	TRBV2	TRBJ2-7	.
CASSQDFRANNQPQHF	TGCGCCAGCAGCCAAGACTTTCGGGCCAATAATCAGCCCCAGCATTTT	.	TRBV4-3	TRBJ1-5	.
CATTSHRGSFARPETQYF	TGTGCCACCACCTCCCACCGTGGGTCCTTCGCCCGGCCAGAGACCCAGTACTTC	.	TRBV2	TRBJ2-5	.
CASRLQGYGYTF	TGTGCCAGCAGACTACAGGGCTATGGCTACACCTTC	few	TRBV12-3/TRBV12-4	TRBJ1-2	.
CASSDTTFDEQYF	TGTGCCAGCAGTGACACTACCTTTGACGAGCAGTACTTC	.	TRBV27	TRBJ2-7	.
CASSYSNIGHGYTF	TGTGCCAGCAGTTACTCGAACATAGGGCATGGCTACACCTTC	once	TRBV6-5	TRBJ1-2	.